This entry lists 31 T cell receptor beta chains sequenced from one sample in a study of spatial heterogeneity in lung cancer. TCRdb itself ran the 5' RACE reads through MiXCR, one entry per CDR3 protein. Of some 8,900 distinct CDR3 sequences in the sample, approximately 4.6% were seen once. Time point noted: sample taken at primary tumor resection. TCRs were sequenced from unsorted whole RNA of tumor, nontumor lung or PBMC. Sequenced material: PBMCs, taken at surgery. These receptor sequences come from a male donor with early-stage non-small cell lung cancer.

This clonotype was counted ten times or more. Because this beta chain is a stray read in a library intended to capture alpha chains, its abundance should not be given much weight. V gene TRBV27 combines with J gene TRBJ2-6; 7 positions match TRBD1. This CDR3 has 16 residues. V was clipped by 3 bases and J by 4 bases; unmatched bases: 6. Germline V gene data show CDR1 as MNHEY and CDR2 as SMNVEV (reference sequence). The CDR3 coding sequence is TGTGCCAGCAGTTTGTCGACAGGGTTAGGGGCCAACGTCCTGACTTTC. Translating it yields CASSLSTGLGANVLTF.

This clonotype was seen ten or more times. Since it is a stray read in a library aimed at alpha chains, this beta chain has a size that is not meaningful. This chain links TRBV5-6 with TRBJ2-7; 7 bases match TRBD1. Germline-derived CDR1 and CDR2 are SGHDT and YYEEEE. Losses at the gene ends were 0 bases for V and 11 bases for J; bases not matched to a gene: 5. CDR3 size: 12 residues. CDR3 amino acids: CASSLVQGVEYF. In nucleotides, the CDR3 is TGTGCCAGCAGCTTGGTGCAGGGGGTTGAGTACTTC.

This clonotype was counted ten times or more. This beta chain is a stray sequence in a library constructed for alpha chains; its clone size is not meaningful. This rearrangement joins TRBV12-3 or TRBV12-4 to TRBJ1-1; D is ambiguous. Trimming removed 3 bases at V and 6 bases at J, with 14 bases between. The CDR3 is made up of 14 amino acids. The CDR3 nucleotides read TGTGCCAGCAGTTTTGTTAGGGCAGACGCTGAAGCTTTCTTT. Its translation is CASSFVRADAEAFF.

By proportion, this clonotype is medium-sized (0.01 to 0.1%). The library was designed around alpha chains, so this beta chain is a stray read whose abundance carries little weight. The J gene is TRBJ2-1, the V gene TRBV28; D gene uncertain. Trimming removed 5 bases from V and 2 bases from J, with 1 base in between. This CDR3 contains 11 residues. Germline CDR1 reads MDHEN; CDR2 reads SYDVKM. This CDR3 reads CASSAYNEQFF. The CDR3 coding sequence is TGTGCCAGCAGTGCCTACAATGAGCAGTTCTTC.

The table lists this clonotype with many counts. A library made for alpha chains picked up this beta chain off target, so its size means little. The chain employs TRBV6-5 and TRBJ2-5; D may match TRBD1 or TRBD2 (5 bases each). The CDR3 is made up of 15 amino acids. Germline V lookup: CDR1 MNHEY, CDR2 SVGAGI. V was cut by 4 bases and J by 5 bases, with 17 bases left in between. This CDR3 is CASSWTLGVGETQYF. The CDR3 region has the DNA TGTGCCAGCAGTTGGACACTGGGGGTCGGTGAGACCCAGTACTTC.

This clonotype was counted many times. This beta chain is a stray read from a library made for alpha chains; its abundance is not meaningful. The chain recombines TRBV12-5 with TRBJ2-2; D is tentatively TRBD1 or TRBD2 (6 bases each). CDR1 is LGHNT and CDR2 is FRNRAP in the germline V gene. The CDR3 loop spans 14 amino acids. V gave up 4 bases and J gave up 7 bases, with 13 bases separating them. CDR3 nucleotides: TGTGCTAGTGGTTGGGACACCGGGGGCGGGGAGCTGTTTTTT. Translated: CASGWDTGGGELFF.

As regards this clonotype: Because the library targeted alpha chains, this beta chain is an off-target read whose size means little. The V and J genes are TRBV12-3 or TRBV12-4 and TRBJ1-5; 8 bases line up with TRBD1. The junction had 8 bases not matched to a gene; V was cut back by 3 bases and J by 4 bases. This CDR3 has 16 amino acids. The CDR3 loop reads CASSLGSGTGNQPQHF. CDR3 nucleotides: TGTGCCAGCAGTTTGGGGAGCGGGACAGGAAATCAGCCCCAGCATTTT.

This clonotype is deemed medium-sized. A library made for alpha chains picked up this beta chain off target, so its size means little. The V gene is TRBV28, the J gene TRBJ1-2; 8 bases agree with TRBD1. Trimming took 5 bases from V and 0 from J; bases not matched to a gene: 2. The CDR3 length is 14 residues. Germline CDR1 MDHEN, CDR2 SYDVKM. Here the CDR3 DNA reads TGTGCCAGCAGTCGGACAGGGACTAACTATGGCTACACCTTC. Translation: CASSRTGTNYGYTF.

By proportion, this clonotype is medium-sized. A library prepared for alpha chains yielded this beta chain as an off-target read; its size is of little meaning. The J gene is TRBJ1-1, the V gene TRBV28; D may be TRBD1 (6 bases). The CDR3 consists of 14 residues. V was cut by 2 bases and J by 0 bases, with 7 bases left in between. Germline V gene lookup returns CDR1 MDHEN and CDR2 SYDVKM. The CDR3 DNA reads as TGTGCCAGCAGTTTACCAGGGGTGAACACTGAAGCTTTCTTT. It is translated as CASSLPGVNTEAFF.

Many counts were recorded for this clonotype. This beta chain lies outside the target of a library built for alpha chains; its clone size means little. V usage is TRBV7-2 and J usage is TRBJ1-1; D is perhaps TRBD1 (6 bases). Germline V lookup: CDR1 SGHTA, CDR2 FQGNSA. Trimming shortened V by 7 bases and J by 3 bases, and 24 bases separated the two germline ends. The CDR3 consists of 17 residues. CDR3 sequence: CASNPGVVGKGYTEAFF. CDR3 nucleotides: TGTGCCAGCAACCCAGGGGTCGTAGGGAAGGGATACACTGAAGCTTTCTTT.

This clonotype was seen more than once but under ten times. Since the library was made to target alpha chains, this beta chain is a stray read and its abundance is not meaningful. The J gene is TRBJ1-5, the V gene TRBV6-1, with no clear D. The germline CDR1 and CDR2 sequences are MNHNS and SASEGT. Trimming took 5 bases from V and 0 from J, leaving 14 bases between them. The CDR3 spans 16 residues. Here the CDR3 DNA reads TGTGCCAGCAGTAACCCACGGACTTATAGCAATCAGCCCCAGCATTTT. It is translated as CASSNPRTYSNQPQHF.

This clonotype is categorized as medium-sized. The size of this beta chain means little, since it is a stray read in a library made for alpha chains. V is TRBV19 and J is TRBJ1-5, with D tentatively TRBD1 (6 bases). This CDR3 is built from 15 residues. Germline loops: CDR1 LNHDA, CDR2 SQIVND (reference sequence). The V end lost 3 bases, the J end lost 2 bases, and 11 bases lay between the germline ends. Here the CDR3 reads CASSIGRQGNQPQHF. In DNA, the CDR3 is TGTGCCAGTAGTATCGGTCGACAGGGCAATCAGCCCCAGCATTTT.

This clonotype has ten or more counts. Because the library targeted alpha chains, this beta chain is an off-target read whose size means little. The genes are TRBV12-3 or TRBV12-4 and TRBJ1-4; unclear D gene. This CDR3 is 12 amino acids long. V lost 2 bases and J 8 bases, leaving 6 bases between the germline ends. DNA for the CDR3: TGTGCCAGCAGTTTAATCTTGGAAAAACTGTTTTTT. Translating gives CASSLILEKLFF.

This clonotype was seen ten or more times. Little can be read into the size of this beta chain, an off-target read in a library designed for alpha chains. V gene TRBV2 combines with J gene TRBJ1-6; 12 positions agree with TRBD1. In germline, CDR1 is SNHLY, CDR2 FYNNEI. The V gene end was trimmed by 6 bases and the J gene end by 10 bases; junction bases not matched to a gene: 4. CDR3 length equals 14 residues. CDR3 in DNA: TGTGCCAGCAGGAGCGGGACAGGGGGCTCACCCCTCCACTTT. Its protein is CASRSGTGGSPLHF.

On this clonotype itself: It may be a read error: a sequence one base away is much more abundant. Because the library targeted alpha chains, this beta chain is an off-target read whose size means little. The rearrangement joins TRBV10-3 to TRBJ2-1, with TRBD2 as a possible D gene (5 bases). Germline CDR1 and CDR2: ENHRY and SYGVKD. This CDR3 has 13 residues. The DNA of the CDR3 is TGTGCCAGGGGTCGATCGGGATCACCCGACAAAGACTTC. Residues: CARGRSGSPDKDF.

This clonotype was counted ten times or more. This beta chain is a stray read from a library made for alpha chains; its abundance is not meaningful. V and J are TRBV6-5 and TRBJ2-6; D is uncertain. The CDR3 loop spans 15 amino acids. V lost 0 bases, J lost 2 bases, and 5 bases lay in between. Germline loops: CDR1 MNHEY, CDR2 SVGAGI. The CDR3 is CASSYSNAGANVLTF. For the CDR3, the DNA is TGTGCCAGCAGTTACTCGAACGCTGGGGCCAACGTCCTGACTTTC.

In this sample, this clonotype turned up many times. The library was built for alpha chains, so this beta chain is an off-target read and its size means little. The chain couples TRBV2 to TRBJ1-6; D perhaps matches TRBD1 (5 bases). Per germline, CDR1 SNHLY and CDR2 FYNNEI. Trimming removed 1 base from V and 7 bases from J, with 11 bases in between. This CDR3 is built from 15 residues. The CDR3 sequence: CASSEVRVANSPLHF. The CDR3 DNA is TGTGCCAGCAGTGAAGTCAGGGTGGCCAATTCACCCCTCCACTTT. Using reference TRBV2 and TRBJ1-6 for the parts outside the CDR3, the full variable domain is EPEVTQTPSHQVTQMGQEVILRCVPISNHLYFYWYRQILGQKVEFLVSFYNNEISEKSEIFDDQFSVERPDGSNFTLKIRSTKLEDSAMYFCASSEVRVANSPLHFGNGTRLTVT.

This clonotype was detected only a few times. This beta chain lies outside the target of a library built for alpha chains; its clone size means little. The V and J genes are TRBV6-2 or TRBV6-3 and TRBJ2-5, with 9 bases fitting TRBD1. Germline-derived CDR1 and CDR2 are MNHEY and SVGEGT. V was clipped by 6 bases and J by 1 base; unmatched bases: 6. The CDR3 is 15 residues long. CDR3: CASSRDRVIQETQYF. CDR3 coding DNA: TGTGCCAGCAGCCGGGACAGGGTAATCCAAGAGACCCAGTACTTC.

This clonotype was seen at least ten times. A library prepared for alpha chains yielded this beta chain as an off-target read; its size is of little meaning. The V call is TRBV29-1, the J call TRBJ2-3, with D possibly TRBD1 on 5 matching bases. There are 13 residues in the CDR3. Trimming removed 3 bases at V and 2 bases at J, with 9 bases between. Germline CDR1 is SQVTM and CDR2 is ANQGSEA. CDR3 residues: CSVEGLITDTQYF. The DNA for the CDR3 is TGCAGCGTTGAGGGGCTAATCACAGATACGCAGTATTTT.

This clonotype was seen more than once but under ten times. Because this beta chain is a stray read in a library intended to capture alpha chains, its abundance should not be given much weight. The chain joins TRBV5-1 to TRBJ2-3; D might be TRBD1 or TRBD2, each matching 5 bases. CDR1 and CDR2 (germline): SGHRS, YFSETQ. Deletions cut 5 bases from V and 0 bases from J, with 13 bases between. The CDR3 consists of 15 residues. The DNA for the CDR3 is TGCGCCAGCAGAAGGCACGGGGCTAGCACAGATACGCAGTATTTT. It codes for CASRRHGASTDTQYF.

Sample share makes this clonotype medium-sized. A library prepared for alpha chains yielded this beta chain as an off-target read; its size is of little meaning. The CDR3 sequence is CASGSYNEQFF. In nucleotides, the CDR3 is TGTGCCAGCGGCTCCTACAATGAGCAGTTCTTC. The rearrangement links TRBV5-6 to TRBJ2-1; the D is unclear. V lost 7 bases and J lost 0, with 2 bases in between. Germline V gene lookup returns CDR1 SGHDT and CDR2 YYEEEE. This CDR3 has 11 residues. The whole variable domain, filled in from reference TRBV5-6 and TRBJ2-1, reads DAGVTQSPTHLIKTRGQQVTLRCSPKSGHDTVSWYQQALGQGPQFIFQYYEEEERQRGNFPDRFSGHQFPNYSSELNVNALLLGDSALYLCASGSYNEQFFGPGTRLTVL.

This clonotype was observed at least ten times. The library was designed around alpha chains, so this beta chain is a stray read whose abundance carries little weight. The J gene is TRBJ1-5, the V gene TRBV20-1; a possible D gene is TRBD1 (6 bases). With 4 bases removed from V and 6 bases from J, the gap between germline ends came to 16 bases. The CDR3 extends over 14 amino acids. Looked up from germline, CDR1 is DFQATT and CDR2 is SNEGSKA (reference sequence). The CDR3 loop reads CSAILQGAAQPQHF. Written as DNA, the CDR3 is TGCAGTGCTATCCTACAGGGTGCTGCTCAGCCCCAGCATTTT.

This clonotype was detected many times. For a library built for alpha chains, this beta chain is a stray read; little rests on its size. The chain links TRBV24-1 to TRBJ1-4, with no clear D. Germline lookup yields CDR1 KGHDR and CDR2 SFDVKD. Trimming shortened V by 3 bases and J by 4 bases, and 11 bases separated the two germline ends. The CDR3 is made up of 15 amino acids. The CDR3 DNA follows: TGTGCCACCAGTGATGGAGCTCGGGGTAATGAAAAACTGTTTTTT. It specifies CATSDGARGNEKLFF.

This clonotype was counted many times. Found in a library prepared for alpha chains, this beta chain is an off-target read, and its abundance has little meaning. This sequence joins TRBV30 and TRBJ2-5; 16 positions match TRBD2. Germline V gene lookup returns CDR1 GTSNPN and CDR2 SVGIG (reference sequence). The CDR3 spans 16 residues. J lost 5 bases, V lost 2 bases, and 5 bases had no gene match. CDR3 DNA sequence: TGTGCCTGGAGTCCGGGACTAGCGGGGGGGCAGGAGACCCAGTACTTC. Protein sequence: CAWSPGLAGGQETQYF.

This clonotype has a count of ten or more. This beta chain is a stray read from a library made for alpha chains; its abundance is not meaningful. The chain carries TRBV2 and TRBJ1-5, with D tentatively TRBD1 (5 bases). V was trimmed by 3 bases and J by 3 bases, leaving 18 bases between them. CDR3 length equals 17 residues. The germline V gene encodes CDR1 SNHLY and CDR2 FYNNEI. CDR3 nucleotide sequence: TGTGCCAGCAGTGACCCGGGCAGGGCAACGTCCAATCAGCCCCAGCATTTT. It encodes CASSDPGRATSNQPQHF.

This clonotype is labeled as medium-sized (0.01 to 0.1%). This beta chain was picked up by a library intended for alpha chains and is off target, so its count carries little meaning. This rearrangement joins TRBV5-1 to TRBJ1-2; 7 bases map to TRBD1. The J segment lost 5 bases and the V segment lost 4 bases, leaving 26 bases of the junction unmatched. The germline V gene has CDR1 SGHRS and CDR2 YFSETQ. CDR3 size: 20 residues. CDR3 sequence reads: CASSTLLLGTASFHSYGYTF. The CDR3 DNA follows: TGCGCCAGCAGCACTTTACTCTTGGGGACAGCCTCATTCCACTCTTATGGCTACACCTTC.

This clonotype was detected once. This beta chain turned up in a library designed for alpha chains; as an off-target read, its abundance says little. The gene calls are TRBV6-1 and TRBJ1-4; 7 nucleotides match TRBD1. The CDR3 has 14 amino acids. V was pared by 6 bases and J by 8 bases, with 9 bases of the junction left unmatched. Germline V CDR1 and CDR2: MNHNS, SASEGT. The CDR3 DNA sequence: TGTGCCAGCAGCTCGGGACAGCAGGAAGAAAAACTGTTTTTT. It encodes CASSSGQQEEKLFF.

This clonotype was seen repeatedly, ten times or more. Found in a library prepared for alpha chains, this beta chain is an off-target read, and its abundance has little meaning. The chain is built from TRBV20-1 and TRBJ2-3; D remains unclear. V was shortened by 4 bases and J by 1 base, with 6 bases between the two germline ends. Germline CDR1 reads DFQATT; CDR2 reads SNEGSKA (reference sequence). The CDR3 has 12 residues. As DNA, the CDR3 is TGCAGTGCTATTAGGGGCACAGATACGCAGTATTTT. Translated: CSAIRGTDTQYF.

This clonotype occurred many times. This beta chain is an unintended read in a library built for alpha chains; its size means little. V is TRBV27 and J is TRBJ1-1; TRBD1 matches at 7 bases. CDR1 and CDR2 from the germline V gene are MNHEY and SMNVEV (reference sequence). The CDR3 covers 14 residues. Unmatched junction bases numbered 10, after V lost 11 bases and J lost 1 base. CDR3 loop: CAVNRQGPNTEAFF. CDR3 sequence (DNA): TGTGCCGTAAATAGACAGGGCCCGAACACTGAAGCTTTCTTT.

In this sample, this clonotype turned up a few times. This beta chain is an unintended read in a library built for alpha chains; its size means little. V is TRBV2 and J is TRBJ2-1; 7 bases are a match to TRBD2. The CDR3 consists of 17 residues. Germline-derived CDR1 and CDR2 are SNHLY and FYNNEI. With 2 bases clipped from V and 2 bases from J, the junction kept 9 bases outside the gene matches. The CDR3: CASSEFPVAGAYNEQFF. The CDR3 region has the DNA TGTGCCAGCAGTGAATTCCCCGTCGCGGGGGCCTACAATGAGCAGTTCTTC.

The sample holds a few counts of this clonotype. This beta chain is a stray read from a library made for alpha chains; its abundance is not meaningful. The chain uses TRBV7-2 and TRBJ2-3, with a weak D call TRBD2 (6 bases). The V end lost 3 bases, the J end lost 6 bases, and 13 bases lay between the germline ends. Germline V lookup: CDR1 SGHTA, CDR2 FQGNSA. This CDR3 spans 14 amino acids. DNA for the CDR3: TGTGCCAGCAGCTTCTTTGCGGAGGGGGATACGCAGTATTTT. Translation gives CASSFFAEGDTQYF.